This passage covers 7 T cell receptor beta chains from one sample sequenced in a study of T cells in Graves' hyperthyroidism and ophthalmopathy. Amplified TCR beta CDR3 regions came from RNA transcripts. Carried out on the TCR CDR3, a first-round RT-PCR used the HTBI primer set. TCRdb analysed the multiplex PCR reads with MiXCR anew, one entry per CDR3 protein. This table has over 650,000 distinct CDR3 sequences, approximately 16% appearing once. The sequenced sample was blood. The source of these receptors is a young man with Graves' hyperthyroidism.

The chain has TRBV6-1 and TRBJ2-1; D unclear. The CDR3 sequence is 11 residues long. Germline loops: CDR1 MNHNS, CDR2 SASEGT. V was trimmed by 3 bases and J by 12 bases, leaving 9 bases between them. The CDR3 is CASSEALGQFF. CDR3 bases: TGTGCCAGCAGTGAGGCCCTGGGGCAGTTCTTC.

This clonotype was detected a few times. The chain is built from TRBV11-2 and TRBJ2-7, with TRBD2 identical over 13 bases. The CDR3 loop spans 16 amino acids. Germline CDR1 SGHAT, CDR2 FQNNGV. The V and J ends lost 5 bases and 1 base, in that order; junction bases with no gene match: 5. The CDR3 sequence: CASSQGLAGVSYEQYF. The CDR3 nucleotides read TGTGCCAGCAGCCAAGGACTAGCGGGAGTTTCCTACGAGCAGTACTTC.

With respect to this clonotype: A much larger clone lies a single base off, so this may be a read error. The DNA of the CDR3 is TGTGCCAGCAGCATGCTTTGCGAGCAGTACTTC. Translation: CASSMLCEQYF. The chain has TRBV11-1 and TRBJ2-7; D not resolved. The V end lost 5 bases, the J end lost 6 bases, and 8 bases lay between the germline ends. Germline V gives CDR1 SGHAT, CDR2 FQDESV (reference sequence). This CDR3 contains 11 residues. The full variable domain, with the rest looked up from reference TRBV11-1 and TRBJ2-7, is EAEVAQSPRYKITEKSQAVAFWCDPISGHATLYWYRQILGQGPELLVQFQDESVVDDSQLPKDRFSAERLKGVDSTLKIQPAELGDSAMYLCASSMLCEQYFGPGTRLTVT.

This clonotype showed up many times. V usage is TRBV2 and J usage is TRBJ1-2, with D maybe TRBD1 (6 bases). The CDR3 runs to 12 residues. Per the germline V gene, CDR1 is SNHLY and CDR2 is FYNNEI. Trimming took off 2 bases at V and 8 bases at J, with 9 bases between the two ends. DNA of the CDR3: TGTGCCAGCAGTGAACCGGGGGGCGGCTACACCTTC. Protein sequence: CASSEPGGGYTF.

This clonotype was observed many times. The chain employs TRBV7-3 and TRBJ1-1; 8 bases match TRBD1. V was clipped by 5 bases and J by 4 bases; unmatched bases: 6. The CDR3 has 14 amino acids. CDR1 and CDR2 from the germline V gene are SGHTA and FQGTGA. The CDR3 nucleotides are TGTGCCAGCAGCAAGCAGGGGGCGGGCACTGAAGCTTTCTTT. Translated, it gives CASSKQGAGTEAFF.

The chain carries TRBV15 and TRBJ1-4; 10 bases map to TRBD1. The ends lost 5 bases at V and 7 bases at J; junction bases unmatched: 7. Germline V lookup: CDR1 LNHNV, CDR2 YYDKDF (reference sequence). The CDR3 runs 15 residues. CDR3 in DNA: TGTGCCACCAGCGCGGGACAGGGGCCGCGTGAAAAACTGTTTTTT. This codes for CATSAGQGPREKLFF.

At least ten counts were recorded for this clonotype. The rearrangement joins TRBV12-3 or TRBV12-4 to TRBJ2-5, with D perhaps matching TRBD2 (7 bases). Trimming took 3 bases from V and 4 from J, leaving 12 bases between them. CDR3 length: 14 amino acids. The CDR3, as DNA: TGTGCCAGCAGTTTGCAGGGGAGGGGAGAGACCCAGTACTTC. Translation: CASSLQGRGETQYF.